This TCR beta chain was observed in a study of cytomegalovirus exposure and HLA in healthy donors. TCRdb keeps only in-frame clones here, not all; method: immunoSEQ multiplex PCR. The sample contains fewer than 250,000 clones, around nine tenths of which appear only once. The donors were part of the 120-subject validation cohort, which stood apart from the roughly 670-subject first cohort. This TCR was recovered from a man younger than 35 in good health and CMV-seronegative. What was sequenced was PBMCs.

The CDR3 is CASSAGGGAGGYTF. The CDR3 bases are TGTGCCAGCAGTGCGGGAGGGGGCGCGGGTGGCTACACCTTC. This chain connects TRBV2 to TRBJ1-2; TRBD1 agrees at 7 bases. Trimming at V came to 4 bases and at J to 7 bases, leaving 9 bases not matched to a gene. Germline values: CDR1 SNHLY, CDR2 FYNNEI. This CDR3 spans 14 amino acids. Full variable domain (outside the CDR3, taken from reference TRBV2 and TRBJ1-2): EPEVTQTPSHQVTQMGQEVILRCVPISNHLYFYWYRQILGQKVEFLVSFYNNEISEKSEIFDDQFSVERPDGSNFTLKIRSTKLEDSAMYFCASSAGGGAGGYTFGSGTRLTVV.